Listed here are 19 T cell receptor beta chains from one sample, sequenced in a study of blood T cells in healthy people across ages. Through a sample-barcoded 5' primer and a J-beta primer mix, a second PCR was run for roughly 7 to 11 cycles. TCRdb reprocessed the 5' RACE reads with MiXCR, giving one entry per CDR3 protein. The profile covers some 860,000 distinct CDR3 sequences, with approximately 60% appearing a single time and approximately 24% taken by the ten largest. The sequenced sample was blood. The receptor set was obtained from a man aged 35 to 55 in good health.

The genes are TRBV20-1 and TRBJ1-1, with D uncertain. Germline assignment: CDR1 DFQATT and CDR2 SNEGSKA (reference sequence). The CDR3 runs 14 residues. Trimming shortened V by 6 bases and J by 1 base, and 15 bases separated the two germline ends. CDR3 residues: CSACSSLRNTEAFF. The CDR3 coding sequence is TGCAGTGCCTGCAGTTCGCTCCGGAACACTGAAGCTTTCTTT.

Comments on this clonotype: No conserved phenylalanine or tryptophan ends this CDR3, so it is likely a read error. This rearrangement joins TRBV5-1 to TRBJ1-2; D is ambiguous. V gave up 7 bases and J gave up 8 bases, with 12 bases separating them. This CDR3 spans 11 amino acids. CDR1 and CDR2 (germline): SGHRS, YFSETQ. The CDR3: CASAEEEGYTL. The CDR3, as DNA: TGCGCCAGCGCGGAGGAGGAGGGCTACACCCTC.

This clonotype has a count of ten or more. This sequence joins TRBV7-6 and TRBJ2-7; TRBD2 aligns across 7 bases. V lost 5 bases to trimming and J lost 2 bases; unmatched junction nucleotides: 9. The CDR3 is 15 residues long. Germline V gene data show CDR1 as SGHVS and CDR2 as FNYEAQ. The CDR3 spells CASSTHSSGTYEQYF. The CDR3 DNA sequence: TGTGCCAGCAGCACTCACTCTAGCGGTACCTACGAGCAGTACTTC.

CDR3 coding DNA: TGCAGCGTGGCGGACAGAGGGATTAATTCACCCCTCCACTTT. Translating it yields CSVADRGINSPLHF. The V gene is TRBV29-1, the J gene TRBJ1-6; tentatively, D is TRBD1 (6 bases). There are 14 residues in the CDR3. CDR1 and CDR2 from the germline V gene are SQVTM and ANQGSEA. V lost 6 bases and J lost 6, with 15 bases in between.

This chain uses TRBV20-1 with TRBJ1-2; D is undetermined. Between the trimmed V and J ends, which lost 5 bases and 5 bases, there was a span of 24 bases. Germline-derived CDR1 and CDR2 are DFQATT and SNEGSKA (reference sequence). The CDR3 loop spans 16 amino acids. The CDR3 sequence is CSAPSGDLSLVYGYTF. As DNA, the CDR3 is TGCAGTGCTCCTAGCGGGGATTTGAGCTTAGTATATGGCTACACCTTC.

The chain uses TRBV3-1 and TRBJ1-1, with 7 bases that match TRBD1. V dropped 6 bases and J dropped 1; count of bases not matched to a gene: 11. The germline CDR1 and CDR2 sequences are LGHDT and YNNKEL (reference sequence). The CDR3 is made up of 16 amino acids. The CDR3 is CASSHDRGPGNTEAFF. The CDR3 region has the DNA TGTGCCAGCAGTCACGATAGGGGGCCAGGGAACACTGAAGCTTTCTTT.

J is TRBJ2-5 and V is TRBV27, with D unclear. V lost 4 bases and J 4 bases, leaving 10 bases between the germline ends. Germline lookup yields CDR1 MNHEY and CDR2 SMNVEV (reference sequence). This CDR3 region has 13 residues. Here the CDR3 DNA reads TGTGCCAGCAGTTCTATGTGGGGAGAGACCCAGTACTTC. This codes for CASSSMWGETQYF.

The chain joins TRBV24-1 to TRBJ1-2; D is ambiguous. V lost 4 bases and J lost 7, with 18 bases in between. The CDR3 loop spans 15 amino acids. Germline V gene sequence: CDR1 KGHDR, CDR2 SFDVKD. This chain's CDR3 is CATSDRGPSWGGYTF. In nucleotides, the CDR3 is TGTGCCACCAGTGACAGAGGGCCTTCCTGGGGTGGCTACACCTTC.

This chain joins TRBV6-5 and TRBJ2-1; 9 nucleotides align to TRBD2. Per the germline V gene, CDR1 is MNHEY and CDR2 is SVGAGI. CDR3 size: 14 residues. The V segment lost 2 bases and the J segment 8 bases; nucleotides outside the gene matches: 4. The CDR3 is CASSYLGLADEQFF. The CDR3 nucleotides read TGTGCCAGCAGTTACCTGGGACTAGCCGATGAGCAGTTCTTC.

This chain uses TRBV5-6 with TRBJ2-3, with a possible D match to TRBD1 (6 bases). Germline V lookup: CDR1 SGHDT, CDR2 YYEEEE. This CDR3 comprises 15 residues. V dropped 4 bases and J dropped 0 bases, with 12 bases sitting between them. The CDR3 loop reads CASSPGQTSTDTQYF. Here the CDR3 DNA reads TGTGCCAGCAGCCCCGGACAGACAAGCACAGATACGCAGTATTTT.

This clonotype was recorded a few times. The rearrangement uses TRBV6-5 and TRBJ1-1; D unclear. V was pared by 1 base and J by 4 bases, with 10 bases between. The CDR3 covers 14 residues. Per germline, CDR1 MNHEY and CDR2 SVGAGI. The CDR3 coding sequence is TGTGCCAGCAGTTACTTTAGGGTTGGCACTGAAGCTTTCTTT. The encoded protein is CASSYFRVGTEAFF.

The chain employs TRBV6-2 or TRBV6-3 and TRBJ2-3; D is unresolved. CDR3 length: 13 amino acids. The germline V gene encodes CDR1 MNHEY and CDR2 SVGEGT. The V and J ends lost 6 bases and 6 bases respectively, with 13 bases between them. The CDR3 nucleotides read TGTGCCAGCAGATTAACTGGCGAGGATACGCAGTATTTT. Translated, it gives CASRLTGEDTQYF.

This chain uses TRBV11-2 with TRBJ2-4; tentatively, D is TRBD1 or TRBD2 (5 bases each). The J call may be in error: the DNA end matches TRBJ2-5 better. Germline lookup yields CDR1 SGHAT and CDR2 FQNNGV. CDR3 length: 13 amino acids. CDR3 residues: CASSRMWGETQYF. The CDR3 nucleotides are TGTGCCAGCAGCCGGATGTGGGGGGAGACCCAGTACTTC.

This clonotype turned up a few times. J is TRBJ2-3 and V is TRBV18; 7 nucleotides agree with TRBD1. J was trimmed by 1 base and V by 5 bases; bases with no gene match: 3. This CDR3 region has 14 residues. Per germline, CDR1 KGHSH and CDR2 LQKENI. CDR3: CASSGTAGTDTQYF. The CDR3 region has the DNA TGTGCCAGCTCAGGGACAGCCGGCACAGATACGCAGTATTTT.

V is TRBV12-3 or TRBV12-4 and J is TRBJ2-7, with 14 bases identical to TRBD2. The assigned J gene may be wrong: the sequence end matches TRBJ2-4 better. The CDR3 is 18 residues long. DNA for the CDR3: TGTGCCAGCAGCAGACTAGCGGGAGGGCCTGGGGGTGGAAACATTCAGTACTTC. It yields the protein CASSRLAGGPGGGNIQYF.

The CDR3 DNA follows: TGCGCCAGCAGCCAAGTACCCGGGGGGCTCACAGATACGCAGTATTTT. This encodes CASSQVPGGLTDTQYF. This chain links TRBV4-1 with TRBJ2-3; a possible D gene is TRBD2 (7 bases). Germline V gene data show CDR1 as MGHRA and CDR2 as YSYEKL. With 1 base removed from V and 2 bases from J, the gap between germline ends came to 13 bases. The CDR3 length is 16 residues.

The rearrangement uses TRBV6-1 and TRBJ1-1; tentatively, D is TRBD1 (5 bases). CDR3 size: 17 residues. The germline V gene encodes CDR1 MNHNS and CDR2 SASEGT. Trimming removed 6 bases from V and 0 bases from J, with 20 bases in between. The CDR3 nucleotides read TGTGCCAGCAGACAATTTCAGGGAGGTGGGATGAACACTGAAGCTTTCTTT. Its protein is CASRQFQGGGMNTEAFF.

The chain employs TRBV20-1 and TRBJ2-5; tentatively, D is TRBD1 (5 bases). Trimming cost V 3 bases and J 1 base, with 15 bases left between them. This CDR3 contains 15 residues. Germline V gene lookup returns CDR1 DFQATT and CDR2 SNEGSKA (reference sequence). The chain's CDR3 is CSASSGRQIQETQYF. In DNA form, the CDR3 reads TGCAGTGCTAGCTCGGGCAGACAGATCCAAGAGACCCAGTACTTC.

The chain links TRBV10-3 to TRBJ1-2; 9 bases agree with TRBD1. V was pared by 10 bases and J by 4 bases, with 7 bases of the junction left unmatched. Germline V CDR1 and CDR2: ENHRY, SYGVKD. This CDR3 is 13 amino acids long. In DNA, the CDR3 is TGTGCCACTGAGGACAGGGGAGCCTATGGCTACACCTTC. It specifies CATEDRGAYGYTF.